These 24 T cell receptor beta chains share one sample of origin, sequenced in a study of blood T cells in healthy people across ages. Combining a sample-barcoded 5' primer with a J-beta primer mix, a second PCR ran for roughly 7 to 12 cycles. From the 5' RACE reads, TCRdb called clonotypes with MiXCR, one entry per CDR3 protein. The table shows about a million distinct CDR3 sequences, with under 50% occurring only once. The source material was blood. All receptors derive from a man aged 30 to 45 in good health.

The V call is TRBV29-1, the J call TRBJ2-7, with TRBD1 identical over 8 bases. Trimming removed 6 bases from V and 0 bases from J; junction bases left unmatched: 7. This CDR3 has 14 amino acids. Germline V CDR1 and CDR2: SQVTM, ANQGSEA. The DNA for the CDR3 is TGCAGCGTGGACGGGACAGGTAGCTCCTACGAGCAGTACTTC. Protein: CSVDGTGSSYEQYF.

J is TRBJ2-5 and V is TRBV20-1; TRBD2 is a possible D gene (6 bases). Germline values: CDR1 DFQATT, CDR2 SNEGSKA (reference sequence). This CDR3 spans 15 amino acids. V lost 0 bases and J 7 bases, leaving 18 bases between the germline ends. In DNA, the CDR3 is TGCAGTGCTAGAGACTCGGGACTCCTCAAAGGGACCCAGTACTTC. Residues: CSARDSGLLKGTQYF.

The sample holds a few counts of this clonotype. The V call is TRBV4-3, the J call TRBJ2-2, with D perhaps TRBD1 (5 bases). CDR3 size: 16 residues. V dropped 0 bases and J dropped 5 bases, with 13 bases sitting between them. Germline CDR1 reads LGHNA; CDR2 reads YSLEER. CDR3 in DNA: TGCGCCAGCAGCCAAGATTTAGGGGCGAGAACCGGGGAGCTGTTTTTT. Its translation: CASSQDLGARTGELFF.

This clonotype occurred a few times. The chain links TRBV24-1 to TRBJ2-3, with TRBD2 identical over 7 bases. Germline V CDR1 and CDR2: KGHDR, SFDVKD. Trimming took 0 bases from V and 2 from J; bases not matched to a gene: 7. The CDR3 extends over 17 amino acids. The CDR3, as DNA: TGTGCCACCAGTGATTTGGCTAGCGGCGGGAACACAGATACGCAGTATTTT. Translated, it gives CATSDLASGGNTDTQYF.

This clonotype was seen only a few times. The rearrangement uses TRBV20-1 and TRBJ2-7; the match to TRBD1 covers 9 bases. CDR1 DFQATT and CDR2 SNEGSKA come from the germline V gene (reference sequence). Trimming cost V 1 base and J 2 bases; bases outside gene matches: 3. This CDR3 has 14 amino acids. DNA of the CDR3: TGCAGTGCTAGAGGGGGGGACAGGGCCTACGAGCAGTACTTC. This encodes CSARGGDRAYEQYF.

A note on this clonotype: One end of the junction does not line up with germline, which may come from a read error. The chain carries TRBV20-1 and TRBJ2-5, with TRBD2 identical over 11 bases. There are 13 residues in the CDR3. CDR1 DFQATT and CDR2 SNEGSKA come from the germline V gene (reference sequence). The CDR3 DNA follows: TGTAGTGCTAGAGGTGCACTAGCGGGGGCCCAGTACTTC. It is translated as CSARGALAGAQYF.

DNA of the CDR3: TGTGCCAGCAGTGTTACCCAGGGGACAGATACGCAGTATTTT. As protein: CASSVTQGTDTQYF. The chain recombines TRBV27 with TRBJ2-3, with D perhaps matching TRBD1 (6 bases). The CDR3 has 14 residues. CDR1 MNHEY and CDR2 SMNVEV come from the germline V gene (reference sequence). V lost 5 bases and J 3 bases, leaving 12 bases between the germline ends.

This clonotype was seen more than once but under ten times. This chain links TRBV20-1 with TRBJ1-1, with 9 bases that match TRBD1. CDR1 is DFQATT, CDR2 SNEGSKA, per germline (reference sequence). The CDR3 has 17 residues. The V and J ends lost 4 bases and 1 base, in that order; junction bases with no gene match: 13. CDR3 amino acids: CSAKDPNRDRANTEAFF. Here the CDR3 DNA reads TGCAGTGCTAAGGATCCAAACCGGGACAGGGCGAACACTGAAGCTTTCTTT.

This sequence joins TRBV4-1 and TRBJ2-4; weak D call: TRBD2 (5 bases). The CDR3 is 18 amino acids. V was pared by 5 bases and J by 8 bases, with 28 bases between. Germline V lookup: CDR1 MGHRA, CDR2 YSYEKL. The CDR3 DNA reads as TGCGCCAGCAGCACCAGTCGTGAGTGGGAGATGAATGGTGACATTCAGTACTTC. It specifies CASSTSREWEMNGDIQYF.

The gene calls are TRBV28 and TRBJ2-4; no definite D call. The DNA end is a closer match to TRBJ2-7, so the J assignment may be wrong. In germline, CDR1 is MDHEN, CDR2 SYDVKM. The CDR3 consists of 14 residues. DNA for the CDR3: TGTGCCAGCAGTTTGGCTCAAGTGTCCCTCGAGCAGTACTTC. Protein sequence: CASSLAQVSLEQYF.

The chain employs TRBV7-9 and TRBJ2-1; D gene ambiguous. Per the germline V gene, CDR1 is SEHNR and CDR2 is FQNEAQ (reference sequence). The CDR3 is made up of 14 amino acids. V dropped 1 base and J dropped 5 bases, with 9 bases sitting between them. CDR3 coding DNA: TGTGCCAGCAGCTTAGGCAGCAGTAACAATGAGCAGTTCTTC. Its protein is CASSLGSSNNEQFF.

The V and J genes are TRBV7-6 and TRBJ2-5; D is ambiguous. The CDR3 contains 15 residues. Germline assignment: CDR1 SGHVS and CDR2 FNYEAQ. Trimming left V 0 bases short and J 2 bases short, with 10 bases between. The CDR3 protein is CASSLAFGLQETQYF. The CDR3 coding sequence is TGTGCCAGCAGCTTAGCGTTTGGATTACAAGAGACCCAGTACTTC.

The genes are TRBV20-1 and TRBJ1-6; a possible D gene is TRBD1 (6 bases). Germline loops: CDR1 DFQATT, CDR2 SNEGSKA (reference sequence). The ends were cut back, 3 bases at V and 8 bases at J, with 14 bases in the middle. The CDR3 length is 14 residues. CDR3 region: CSARRQGKYSPLHF. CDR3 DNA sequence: TGCAGTGCTAGGCGTCAGGGGAAATATTCACCCCTCCACTTT.

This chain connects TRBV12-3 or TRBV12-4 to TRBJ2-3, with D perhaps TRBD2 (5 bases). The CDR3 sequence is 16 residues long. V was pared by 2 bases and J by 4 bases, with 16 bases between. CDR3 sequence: CASSLTRGPRADTQYF. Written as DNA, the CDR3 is TGTGCCAGCAGTTTAACCCGGGGTCCGAGGGCAGATACGCAGTATTTT.

CDR3 nucleotide sequence: TGCAGCGTTGAGGGACAGGGGGAAACAGATACGCAGTATTTT. It is translated as CSVEGQGETDTQYF. The chain links TRBV29-1 to TRBJ2-3; 11 bases line up with TRBD1. Trimming cost V 3 bases and J 3 bases; bases outside gene matches: 2. The CDR3 is 14 residues long. Germline loops: CDR1 SQVTM, CDR2 ANQGSEA.

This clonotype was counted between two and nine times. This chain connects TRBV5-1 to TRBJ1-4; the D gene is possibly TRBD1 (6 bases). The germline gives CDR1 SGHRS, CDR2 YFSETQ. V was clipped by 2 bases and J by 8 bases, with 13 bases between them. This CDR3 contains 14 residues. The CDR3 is CASSFGQNKEKLFF. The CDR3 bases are TGCGCCAGCAGCTTTGGACAGAACAAAGAAAAACTGTTTTTT. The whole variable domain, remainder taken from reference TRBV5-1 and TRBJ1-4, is KAGVTQTPRYLIKTRGQQVTLSCSPISGHRSVSWYQQTPGQGLQFLFEYFSETQRNKGNFPGRFSGRQFSNSRSEMNVSTLELGDSALYLCASSFGQNKEKLFFGSGTQLSVL.

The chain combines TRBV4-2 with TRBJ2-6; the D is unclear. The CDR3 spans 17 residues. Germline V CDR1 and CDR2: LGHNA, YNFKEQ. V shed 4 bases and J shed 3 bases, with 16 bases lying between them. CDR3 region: CASSPRLFGSGANVLTF. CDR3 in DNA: TGTGCCAGCAGCCCCCGGCTGTTTGGTAGTGGGGCCAACGTCCTGACTTTC.

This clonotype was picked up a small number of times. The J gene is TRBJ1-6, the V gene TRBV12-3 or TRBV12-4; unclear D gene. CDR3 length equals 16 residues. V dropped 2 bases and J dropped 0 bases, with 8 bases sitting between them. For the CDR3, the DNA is TGTGCCAGCAGTTTAACCACGAGCTCCTATAATTCACCCCTCCACTTT. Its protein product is CASSLTTSSYNSPLHF.

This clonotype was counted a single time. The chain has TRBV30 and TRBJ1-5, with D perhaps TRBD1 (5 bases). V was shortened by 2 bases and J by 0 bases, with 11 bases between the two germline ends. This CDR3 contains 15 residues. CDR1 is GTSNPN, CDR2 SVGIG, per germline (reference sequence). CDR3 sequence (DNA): TGTGCCTGGAGTACCGGGACGGTTAGCAATCAGCCCCAGCATTTT. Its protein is CAWSTGTVSNQPQHF. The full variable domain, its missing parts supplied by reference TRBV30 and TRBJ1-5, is SQTIHQWPATLVQPVGSPLSLECTVEGTSNPNLYWYRQAAGRGLQLLFYSVGIGQISSEVPQNLSASRPQDRQFILSSKKLLLSDSGFYLCAWSTGTVSNQPQHFGDGTRLSIL.

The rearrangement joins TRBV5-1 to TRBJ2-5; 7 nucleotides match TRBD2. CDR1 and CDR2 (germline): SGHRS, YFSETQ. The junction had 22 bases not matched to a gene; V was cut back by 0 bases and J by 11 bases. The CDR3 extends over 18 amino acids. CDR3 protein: CASSLGFSGRVKTNEQYF. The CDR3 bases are TGCGCCAGCAGCTTGGGATTCAGTGGGAGGGTTAAGACCAATGAGCAGTACTTC.

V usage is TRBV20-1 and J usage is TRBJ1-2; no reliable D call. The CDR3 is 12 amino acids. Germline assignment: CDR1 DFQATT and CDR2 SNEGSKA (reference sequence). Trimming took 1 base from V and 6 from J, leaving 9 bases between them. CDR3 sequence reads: CSARGTQHGYTF. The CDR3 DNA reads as TGCAGTGCTAGAGGTACTCAACATGGCTACACCTTC.

The CDR3 DNA reads as TGCGCCAGCACCTCAAAGAGAGGACAGGGGGCCCATGAGCAGTTCTTC. This codes for CASTSKRGQGAHEQFF. The chain uses TRBV5-1 and TRBJ2-1; the match to TRBD1 covers 11 bases. Germline trimming cut 6 bases from V and 8 bases from J; bases unmatched to any gene: 13. The CDR3 sequence is 16 residues long. Germline loops: CDR1 SGHRS, CDR2 YFSETQ.

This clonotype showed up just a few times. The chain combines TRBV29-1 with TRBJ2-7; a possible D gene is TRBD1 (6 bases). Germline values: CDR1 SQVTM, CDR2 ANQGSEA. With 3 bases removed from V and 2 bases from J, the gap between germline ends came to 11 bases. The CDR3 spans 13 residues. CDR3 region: CSVEKEGAYEQYF. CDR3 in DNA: TGCAGCGTTGAGAAAGAGGGGGCCTACGAGCAGTACTTC.

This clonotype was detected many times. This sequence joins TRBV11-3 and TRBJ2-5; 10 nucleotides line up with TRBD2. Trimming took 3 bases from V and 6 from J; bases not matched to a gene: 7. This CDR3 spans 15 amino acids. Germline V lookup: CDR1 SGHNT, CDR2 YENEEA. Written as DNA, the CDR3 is TGTGCCAGCAGCTTCTCGGGACTAGCGATGCAGACCCAGTACTTC. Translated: CASSFSGLAMQTQYF.